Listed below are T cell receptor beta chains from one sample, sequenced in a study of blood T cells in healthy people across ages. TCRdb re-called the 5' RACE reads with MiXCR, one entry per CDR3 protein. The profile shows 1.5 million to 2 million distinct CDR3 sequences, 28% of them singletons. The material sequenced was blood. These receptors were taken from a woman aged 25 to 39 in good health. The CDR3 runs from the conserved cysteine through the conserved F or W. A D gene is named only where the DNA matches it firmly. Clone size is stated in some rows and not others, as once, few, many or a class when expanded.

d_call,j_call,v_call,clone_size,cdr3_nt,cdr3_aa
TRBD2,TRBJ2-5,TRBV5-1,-,TGCGCCAGCAGCTTGACCGGGACTAGCCAAGAGACCCAGTACTTC,CASSLTGTSQETQYF
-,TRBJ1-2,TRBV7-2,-,TGTGCCAGCAGCCGACAATACAAGCTTCGGGGCTACACCTTC,CASSRQYKLRGYTF
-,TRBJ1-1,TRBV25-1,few,TGTGCCAGCATGCCAGGGCCCACTGAAGCTTTCTTT,CASMPGPTEAFF
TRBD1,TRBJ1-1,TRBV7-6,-,TGTGCCAGCAGCTTGAGCACAGGGGGCAACACTGAAGCTTTCTTT,CASSLSTGGNTEAFF
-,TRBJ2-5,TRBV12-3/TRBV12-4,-,TGTGCCAGCAGCACAGATCCGGGACCCAAAACGGACAAGCAGTACTTC,CASSTDPGPKTDKQYF
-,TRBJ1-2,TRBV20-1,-,TGCAGTGCTAATCGGGATGGCAACACCTTC,CSANRDGNTF
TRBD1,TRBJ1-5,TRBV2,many,TGTGCCAGCAGAAGGACAGGGGACAATCAGCCCCAGCATTTT,CASRRTGDNQPQHF
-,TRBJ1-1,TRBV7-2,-,TGTGCCAGCAGTTTGGAACAGGGTCGCAACACTGAAGCTTTCTTT,CASSLEQGRNTEAFF
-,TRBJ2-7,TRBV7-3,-,TGTGCCAGCAGTCTGACAGTGGGGCCCTACGAGCAGTACTTC,CASSLTVGPYEQYF
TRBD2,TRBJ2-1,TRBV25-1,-,TGTGCCAGCAGTGAATCGATCCCCGTAGCGGGGGGTTACAATGAGCAGTTCTTC,CASSESIPVAGGYNEQFF
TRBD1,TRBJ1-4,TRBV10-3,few,TGTGCCATCAGTGACCCGGACAGGGGGAATAATGAAAAACTGTTTTTT,CAISDPDRGNNEKLFF
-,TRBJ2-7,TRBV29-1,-,TGCAGCGTACCATCCCAGGGTACGGACGAGCAGTACTTC,CSVPSQGTDEQYF
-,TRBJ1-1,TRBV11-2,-,TGTGCCAGCAGCTTAGCCCCGGCAGACACTGAAGCTTTCTTT,CASSLAPADTEAFF
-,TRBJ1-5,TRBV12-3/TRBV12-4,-,TGTGCCAGCAGTTTAAACAGGGCCCCCAATCAGCCCCAGCATTTT,CASSLNRAPNQPQHF
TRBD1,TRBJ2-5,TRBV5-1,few,TGCGCCAGCAGCTCCTCGACAGGGGGACAAGAGACCCAGTACTTC,CASSSSTGGQETQYF
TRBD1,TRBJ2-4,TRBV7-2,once,TGTGCCAGCAGCTTACAGCTAGTGGGACAGGGAATCTACAATGAGCAGTACTTC,CASSLQLVGQGIYNEQYF
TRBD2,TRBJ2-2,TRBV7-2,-,TGTGCCAGCAGCCTGACTAGCGGGAGGGCAAGGGGTCCCGGGGAGCTGTTTTTT,CASSLTSGRARGPGELFF
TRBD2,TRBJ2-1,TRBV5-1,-,TGCGCCAGCACCCGGACTAGCGGGGGAGGCAATGAGCAGTTCTTC,CASTRTSGGGNEQFF
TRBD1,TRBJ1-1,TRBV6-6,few,TGTGCCAGCAGTTACTCGACGAGGGGGCCTTGGGTTGAAGCTTTCTTT,CASSYSTRGPWVEAFF
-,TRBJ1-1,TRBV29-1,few,TGCAGCGTTGTGCGGACCGGTGAAGCTTTCTTT,CSVVRTGEAFF
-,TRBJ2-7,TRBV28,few,TGTGCCAGCATTCCCGACTTGAGGGGCCACGAGCAGTACTTC,CASIPDLRGHEQYF
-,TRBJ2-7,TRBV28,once,TGTGCCAGCAGTCTTCAGGTTAACGACTACGAGCAGTACTTC,CASSLQVNDYEQYF
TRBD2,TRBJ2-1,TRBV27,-,TGTGCCAGCAGTTTATCGGGGGGGAAATCGGAGACCCAGTTCTTC,CASSLSGGKSETQFF
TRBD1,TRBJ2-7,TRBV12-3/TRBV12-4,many,TGTGCCAGCAGGGCCACCGACAGGGGATACGAGCAGTACTTC,CASRATDRGYEQYF
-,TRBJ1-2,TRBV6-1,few,TGTGCCAGCAGAACCCAGGGGAAGGATGGCTACACCTTC,CASRTQGKDGYTF
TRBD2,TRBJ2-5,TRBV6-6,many,TGTGCCAGCAGCCCAGGACTAGAGGTTGGCGAGACCCAGTACTTC,CASSPGLEVGETQYF
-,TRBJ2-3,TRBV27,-,TGTGCCAGCAGTTTATCCTACAGGGAGCGACCCAGCACAGATACGCAGTATTTT,CASSLSYRERPSTDTQYF
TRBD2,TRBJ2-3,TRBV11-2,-,TGTGCCAGCAGCGTAACCATACTAGCGGGAGTTACAGATACGCAGTATTTT,CASSVTILAGVTDTQYF
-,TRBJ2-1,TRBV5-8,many,TGTGCCAGCAGCGCCGCTAGCAGTTCCTACAATGAGCAGTTCTTC,CASSAASSSYNEQFF